Sequencing of this TCR beta chain was carried out in a study of blood T cell repertoires in COVID-19. At the level of the study: Nucleic acid was either cDNA or gDNA, and it came from T cells, B-cell-depleted T cells, or PBMCs.

The table came from immunoSEQ multiplex PCR; TCRdb's copy has only in-frame clones and leaves some out. The table shows some 96,000 clones, with almost 80% occurring only once. CDR3 length: 14 amino acids. The germline gives CDR1 MDHEN, CDR2 SYDVKM. Trimming left V 8 bases short and J 2 bases short, with 12 bases between. The sequence was obtained from a woman between 65 and 79 years old with acute or convalescent COVID-19. Sequenced sample: peripheral blood. The gene calls are TRBV28 and TRBJ2-2; a weak D match, TRBD1 (7 bases). CDR3 loop: CASGGTVNTGELFF. In DNA, the CDR3 is TGTGCCAGCGGCGGGACAGTTAACACCGGGGAGCTGTTTTTT.